The T cell receptor beta chain described here comes from a study of shared clonotypes between healthy human individuals (dated by TCRdb to the early 2020s). Background on the whole study: Three men and a couple of women, aged 18 to 49 years, made up the cohort. To increase sequencing depth and limit assay-specific biases, different laboratories used diverse techniques to prepare libraries and sequence TCR repertoires. Per donor, three plates each were used for CD4 naive and CD4 memory, two for CD8 naive, and one for CD8 memory. Blood TCR repertoires of a handful of healthy adults were deeply sequenced to estimate repertoire size and the extent of clonotype sharing between individuals. Per donor, leukapheresis produced somewhere between about 0.8 and 9 billion PBMCs.

The CDR3 holds 14 amino acids from the cysteine to the phenylalanine. Just the 42-base CDR3 DNA is kept, in frame starting at base 1. For CDR1 and CDR2, the germline V gene lists SGHDT and YYEEEE. V is cut back by 1 base and J by 4 bases, with 3 bases in the junction unmatched. Overall results and qualifications from the work: Sampling was limited to blood, and TCR repertoires in tissue likely differ from TCR repertoires in blood. Naive subsets generally had larger estimated clonotype richness than memory subsets. Because the study included a small number of donors, the genetic and exposure-history diversity represented was limited. Incomplete sequencing was indicated by rarefaction of sorted-subset datasets, despite the large sequencing depth. About 5% of naive CD4, 3.5% of naive CD8, approximately 2% of memory CD4, and 0.4% of memory CD8 clonotypes were shared across a few donors. Based on pairwise subsampling, the degree of clonotype sharing among donors was expected to be affected by sequencing depth. Compared with non-shared clonotypes, clonotypes shared by all four sorted-subset donors had higher generation probabilities.

In the case of this clone: The clone's antigen remains unknown. Per-base quality was not reported, and no clone a single base away is much larger than it.

Healthy HIV-negative adults with no recently reported acute infections or vaccinations were included as donors. All donors were Caucasian adults living in Nashville, Tennessee, USA. CD4+ T cells were enriched through magnetic negative selection, after which naive cells were positively selected on CD45RA and the remaining negative fraction served as the memory subset. Blood was collected by leukapheresis, and PBMCs were isolated by Ficoll-Histopaque density gradient centrifugation and then cryopreserved in liquid nitrogen vapor phase. Analytical flow cytometry was used to check the purity and quantity of every magnetically sorted T cell population. Genomic DNA was isolated from each sorted fraction and quantified by UV absorbance on a Nanodrop 2000c. TCR CDR3 regions were amplified from genomic DNA by multiplex PCR using the deep immunoSEQ assay. Extracted genomic DNA from each cell subset was spread evenly across all wells of several immunoSEQ 96-well plates, with each plate serving as a replicate. Each replicate PCR for sorted subsets received around 0.2 ug genomic DNA, equal to about 30,000 T cell genomes. The purified libraries were quantified using a Qubit 3.0 fluorometer, sized with a Bioanalyzer 2100, and then quantified again using the KAPA Library Quantification kit. Every immunoSEQ 96-well plate was sequenced on a dedicated single-read 150-cycle Illumina NextSeq 550 flow cell. As for the original processing: Because the immunoSEQ output included only junctional sequences and no quality scores, the filtering could not be the same as the filtering used for full-length reads. Sequences were annotated with PyIR, a Python wrapper for IgBLAST v1.9, using IMGT germline references to assign V/J genes and CDR3. Reads were filtered out if the reads had weak V/J assignments (E-value above 1e-6), no CDR3, stop codons, out-of-frame junctions, or ambiguous translated residues. V3J clonotypes were defined as sequences sharing an identical inferred V gene, J gene, and CDR3 amino acid sequence. The percentage overlap between two repertoires was calculated by dividing the number of shared unique clonotypes by the size of the smaller repertoire. Richness of each repertoire was evaluated using RTK rarefaction, the Chao1 estimator, and Recon v2.1 estimates of unobserved clonotypes. For all TCRbeta clonotypes obtained by the gDNA method from a few donors, generation probabilities were computed with OLGA. TCRdb stores this immuneACCESS table with in-frame sequences only. Part of the clones is absent; in the studies checked, under half of the shortfall reflects unresolved V genes, and no reason is known for the rest. V, J and clone size reflect that table, while D and trimming were determined from the DNA. Within this sample are approximately 980,000 clones, with about 80% of them counted one time only. About 1.5% of the sample is in the top ten clones.

The sample was memory CD4+ T cells sorted from blood. The cell subset or site label of this sample denotes: CD45RA-negative fraction. The clonotype comes from a young man in good health. This sequence uses TRBV5-6 and TRBJ2-3, and 7 bases in between align with TRBD1. The CDR3 amino acid sequence is: CASSLRGLADTQYF. The DNA sequence is given as TGTGCCAGCAGCTTGAGGGGGCTGGCAGATACGCAGTATTTT.